This TCR beta chain was retrieved from a study of blood T cell repertoires in COVID-19. Study context: Both acute and convalescent COVID-19 samples were obtained from the United States, Italy and Spain. T cells, B-cell-depleted T cells, or PBMCs provided the cDNA or gDNA that served as material.

Trimming removed 5 bases at V and 7 bases at J, with 9 bases between. This CDR3 has 12 residues. CDR1 is MDHEN and CDR2 is SYDVKM in the germline V gene. Original analysis: By means of reference gene primer amplification, nucleated cell counts were estimated. This table comes from immunoSEQ multiplex PCR, and its TCRdb copy is limited to in-frame clones, with some not included. V, J and clone size are those of that table, while D and trimming were read from the DNA. The sample records roughly 170,000 clones, 70% to 90% being singletons. The origin of this receptor is a man aged 40-49 years with active or convalescent COVID-19. The rearrangement uses TRBV28 and TRBJ2-1; perhaps TRBD1 as D (6 bases). The sequencing sample was made of peripheral blood. CDR3: CASSLQGNEQFF. The CDR3 region has the DNA TGTGCCAGCAGTCTACAGGGAAATGAGCAGTTCTTC.